This passage covers 21 T cell receptor beta chains from one sample sequenced in a study of T cell responses to AZD1222 COVID-19 vaccine. Profiling relied on immunoSEQ multiplex PCR, and the TCRdb table lists in-frame clones only, not all of them. Of 100,000 to 150,000 clones in the sample, about 85% were seen once. The starting material was peripheral blood, obtained on day 0 of AZD1222 vaccination. The origin of the receptors is an adult in good health.

V and J are TRBV6-5 and TRBJ2-7, with unresolved D. Germline CDR1 is MNHEY and CDR2 is SVGAGI. CDR3 length: 13 residues. V lost 5 bases to trimming and J lost 6 bases, with 14 bases between them. The CDR3 region is CASSPYLDLEQYF. The DNA for the CDR3 is TGTGCCAGCAGTCCCTACCTAGATCTCGAGCAGTACTTC.

The chain employs TRBV5-1 and TRBJ1-2; maybe TRBD1 (6 bases). V was cut by 0 bases and J by 6 bases, with 12 bases left in between. Germline V gene lookup returns CDR1 SGHRS and CDR2 YFSETQ. The CDR3 is 14 amino acids. CDR3 loop: CASSLAAGGDGYTF. Here the CDR3 DNA reads TGCGCCAGCAGCTTGGCCGCCGGGGGCGATGGCTACACCTTC.

The gene calls are TRBV30 and TRBJ1-1, with D hard to call. Germline loops: CDR1 GTSNPN, CDR2 SVGIG (reference sequence). Trimming stripped 1 base from V and 1 base from J, with 10 bases between. The CDR3 runs to 14 residues. CDR3: CAWSAGHRNTEAFF. CDR3 DNA sequence: TGTGCCTGGAGTGCCGGCCACCGGAACACTGAAGCTTTCTTT.

This clone was counted a single time. This chain joins TRBV14 and TRBJ1-2; no definite D call. The CDR3 extends over 14 amino acids. From germline, CDR1 is SGHDN and CDR2 FVKESK. Trimming shortened V by 3 bases and J by 7 bases, and 15 bases separated the two germline ends. The CDR3: CASSQGASLGGYTF. The CDR3 DNA reads TGTGCCAGCAGCCAGGGAGCTAGCCTGGGTGGCTACACCTTC.

CDR3 protein: CASTPGRGSGNTIYF. The CDR3 DNA follows: TGTGCCAGTACCCCGGGACGGGGCTCTGGAAACACCATATATTTT. This chain joins TRBV19 and TRBJ1-3; maybe TRBD1 (5 bases). The CDR3 runs to 15 residues. Trimming removed 7 bases at V and 0 bases at J, with 13 bases between. Per germline, CDR1 LNHDA and CDR2 SQIVND (reference sequence).

This chain connects TRBV12-5 to TRBJ1-5; perhaps TRBD1 as D (6 bases). The CDR3 loop spans 15 amino acids. V dropped 0 bases and J dropped 7 bases, with 13 bases sitting between them. The germline gives CDR1 LGHNT, CDR2 FRNRAP. In nucleotides, the CDR3 is TGTGCTAGTGGTTTGGTTGGGGGGGCTGGGCAGCCCCAGCATTTT. Translation gives CASGLVGGAGQPQHF. Together with reference TRBV12-5 and TRBJ1-5, the CDR3 gives the full variable domain: DARVTQTPRHKVTEMGQEVTMRCQPILGHNTVFWYRQTMMQGLELLAYFRNRAPLDDSGMPKDRFSAEMPDATLATLKIQPSEPRDSAVYFCASGLVGGAGQPQHFGDGTRLSIL.

This clone was seen a few times. The gene calls are TRBV3-1 (or the pseudogene TRBV3-2) and TRBJ2-2; 9 nucleotides agree with TRBD1. From germline, CDR1 is LGHDT and CDR2 YNNKEL (reference sequence). The CDR3 is made up of 17 amino acids. The V and J ends lost 1 base and 4 bases, in that order; junction bases with no gene match: 7. The CDR3 DNA reads as TGTGCCAGCAGCCAAGGCACTCCGGGACAGGGCACCGGGGAGCTGTTTTTT. Translated, it gives CASSQGTPGQGTGELFF.

The chain links TRBV9 to TRBJ2-7; D not certain. Germline V gives CDR1 SGDLS, CDR2 YYNGEE. V lost 4 bases and J lost 5, with 16 bases in between. The CDR3 contains 14 residues. The CDR3 DNA follows: TGTGCCAGCAGCCTCGGGCCGTGGGCGGACGAGCAGTACTTC. Amino acids: CASSLGPWADEQYF.

This clone was detected only once. V is TRBV2 and J is TRBJ1-2; 8 nucleotides align to TRBD1. Germline V lookup: CDR1 SNHLY, CDR2 FYNNEI. The CDR3 spans 17 residues. V shed 2 bases and J 4 bases; nucleotides not matched to a gene: 12. The CDR3 nucleotides read TGTGCCAGCAGTGAAATACCTGGTAGACAGGGGATCTATGGCTACACCTTC. Translated: CASSEIPGRQGIYGYTF.

This clone was observed a handful of times. The chain couples TRBV27 to TRBJ1-6; D not resolved. CDR3 length: 14 amino acids. CDR1 is MNHEY, CDR2 SMNVEV, per germline (reference sequence). V was clipped by 5 bases and J by 9 bases, with 14 bases between them. CDR3 in amino acids: CASSRELGISPLHF. The CDR3 DNA reads as TGTGCCAGCAGTAGGGAACTGGGAATTTCACCCCTCCACTTT.

The genes are TRBV5-5 and TRBJ2-7; tentative D call: TRBD2 (7 bases). V lost 0 bases and J 4 bases, leaving 14 bases between the germline ends. The length of the CDR3 is 15 residues. Germline CDR1 SGHKS, CDR2 YYEKEE (reference sequence). CDR3 DNA sequence: TGTGCCAGCAGCTTGGCTCTGGGGGGGCCTTACGAGCAGTACTTC. Translated, it gives CASSLALGGPYEQYF.

The chain recombines TRBV7-2 with TRBJ1-2; perhaps TRBD1 as D (5 bases). V lost 4 bases, J lost 8 bases, and 11 bases lay in between. The germline CDR1 and CDR2 sequences are SGHTA and FQGNSA. This CDR3 spans 12 amino acids. The DNA of the CDR3 is TGTGCCAGCAGCTCGGGACCCCGGGGCTACACCTTC. Protein: CASSSGPRGYTF.

This clone was counted only a few times. The chain is built from TRBV6-6 and TRBJ1-3; TRBD1 might be the D (5 bases). The CDR3 runs 15 residues. The germline gives CDR1 MNHNY, CDR2 SVGAGI (reference sequence). V lost 7 bases and J lost 0, with 13 bases in between. CDR3 sequence (DNA): TGTGCCAGCACCCTAGACAGCACCTCTGGAAACACCATATATTTT. Its translation is CASTLDSTSGNTIYF.

This clone was seen a few times. The V call is TRBV9, the J call TRBJ2-5; 8 bases map to TRBD2. The germline gives CDR1 SGDLS, CDR2 YYNGEE. The CDR3 runs 15 residues. Trimming took 4 bases from V and 2 from J; bases not matched to a gene: 7. CDR3 in DNA: TGTGCCAGCAGCCCCTATAGCGGGGAGCAAGAGACCCAGTACTTC. Translating it yields CASSPYSGEQETQYF.

V and J are TRBV21-1 and TRBJ1-5; the table's D gene call, TRBD1, was not cross checked with the DNA. TRBV21-1 is recorded as a pseudogene. The CDR3 has 16 residues. This CDR3 reads CASSKDRTDSNQPQHF. DNA of the CDR3: TGTGCCAGCAGCAAAGATCGGACAGATAGCAATCAGCCCCAGCATTTT.

This clone was recorded once. J is TRBJ2-7 and V is TRBV5-1; no definite D call. The germline gives CDR1 SGHRS, CDR2 YFSETQ. V was cut by 1 base and J by 1 base, with 3 bases left in between. The CDR3 runs to 12 residues. For the CDR3, the DNA is TGCGCCAGCAGCTTGAGTTCCTACGAGCAGTACTTC. Residues: CASSLSSYEQYF. Full variable domain (rest looked up from reference TRBV5-1 and TRBJ2-7): KAGVTQTPRYLIKTRGQQVTLSCSPISGHRSVSWYQQTPGQGLQFLFEYFSETQRNKGNFPGRFSGRQFSNSRSEMNVSTLELGDSALYLCASSLSSYEQYFGPGTRLTVT.

The rearrangement links TRBV6-5 to TRBJ1-5; D is possibly TRBD1 (5 bases). Germline V gives CDR1 MNHEY, CDR2 SVGAGI. The germline V and J ends were trimmed by 6 bases and 4 bases, with 13 bases remaining between them. CDR3 length equals 14 residues. The CDR3 reads CASRQEGLNQPQHF. The CDR3 nucleotides read TGTGCCAGCAGACAGGAGGGTTTGAATCAGCCCCAGCATTTT.

The chain has TRBV9 and TRBJ2-3; 11 positions match TRBD2. This CDR3 comprises 20 residues. CDR1 is SGDLS and CDR2 is YYNGEE in the germline V gene. Unmatched junction bases numbered 19, after V lost 4 bases and J lost 3 bases. The CDR3 protein is CASSPSFVMGSGGDTDTQYF. The CDR3 coding sequence is TGTGCCAGCAGCCCAAGTTTTGTCATGGGTAGCGGGGGGGATACAGATACGCAGTATTTT.

The rearrangement uses TRBV5-4 and TRBJ2-7; D possibly matches TRBD1 or TRBD2 (5 bases each). V lost 0 bases, J lost 7 bases, and 20 bases lay in between. The CDR3 has 16 amino acids. Germline V gene sequence: CDR1 SGHNT, CDR2 YYREEE (reference sequence). CDR3 coding DNA: TGTGCCAGCAGCTTGGTTTCAGGGAGCCGACTTGGGGAGCAGTACTTC. The encoded protein is CASSLVSGSRLGEQYF.

This sequence joins TRBV7-2 and TRBJ1-1; TRBD1 aligns across 8 bases. The CDR3 is 14 amino acids. Germline values: CDR1 SGHTA, CDR2 FQGNSA. With V trimmed by 5 bases and J by 4 bases, 6 bases remained unmatched. For the CDR3, the DNA is TGTGCCAGCAGCCCTCAACAGGGGGGCACTGAAGCTTTCTTT. The encoded protein is CASSPQQGGTEAFF.

J is TRBJ1-2 and V is TRBV3-1 (or the pseudogene TRBV3-2); a possible D gene is TRBD1 (6 bases). The CDR3 runs to 14 residues. V lost 4 bases to trimming and J lost 7 bases, with 16 bases between them. From germline, CDR1 is LGHDT and CDR2 YNNKEL (reference sequence). The CDR3 here is CASSPTTGARGYTF. The CDR3 nucleotides are TGTGCCAGCAGCCCGACGACAGGAGCCCGTGGCTACACCTTC.